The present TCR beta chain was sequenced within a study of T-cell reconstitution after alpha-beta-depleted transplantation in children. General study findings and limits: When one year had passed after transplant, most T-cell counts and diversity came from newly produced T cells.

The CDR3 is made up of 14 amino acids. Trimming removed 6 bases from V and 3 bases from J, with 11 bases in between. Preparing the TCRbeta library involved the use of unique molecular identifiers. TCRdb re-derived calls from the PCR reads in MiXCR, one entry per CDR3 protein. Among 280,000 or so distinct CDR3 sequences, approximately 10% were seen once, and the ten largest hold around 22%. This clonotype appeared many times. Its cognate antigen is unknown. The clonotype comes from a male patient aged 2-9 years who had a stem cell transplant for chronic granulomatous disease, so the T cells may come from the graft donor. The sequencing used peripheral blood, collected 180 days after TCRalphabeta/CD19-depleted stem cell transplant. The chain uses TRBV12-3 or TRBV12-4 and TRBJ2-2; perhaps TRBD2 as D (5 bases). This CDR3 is CASSPRTYTGELFF. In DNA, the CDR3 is TGTGCCAGCAGCCCCCGGACTTACACCGGGGAGCTGTTTTTT.